This entry features one T cell receptor beta chain sequence. There are 15 residues in the CDR3. With V trimmed by 5 bases and J by 4 bases, 10 bases remained unmatched. CDR1 is LNHDA and CDR2 is SQIVND in the germline V gene (reference sequence). Method: immunoSEQ multiplex PCR; TCRdb's copy keeps in-frame clones and lacks some. The table lists 100,000 to 150,000 clones, more than 85% of them singletons. The data are from a study of PD-1 blockade in mismatch repair-deficient tumors. The V gene is TRBV19, the J gene TRBJ1-1; 7 bases are shared with TRBD1. This sequence originates from an adult with mismatch repair-deficient cancer. Sequenced here: peripheral blood, sampled 44 weeks after starting pembrolizumab. CDR3 sequence reads: CASSARQGSVTEAFF. The CDR3 DNA follows: TGTGCCAGTAGTGCCCGACAGGGTTCGGTCACTGAAGCTTTCTTT.